A selection of T cell receptor beta chains follows, all from one sample in a study of T cell repertoires in cytomegalovirus infection. In TCRdb, the reads were re-called with MiXCR into one record per CDR3 protein. In the table there are about 890,000 distinct CDR3 sequences, roughly a third of which are singletons. Which antigens these TCRs recognize remains unknown. The source material was cultured CD8+ T cells from PBMCs, sampled from culture after CMV antigen stimulation. These receptors were taken from a human donor in good health (CMV status not recorded). Some clones in this sample may be carry-over from other donors' samples. Both conserved end residues are part of each CDR3. A D gene is named only where the DNA matches it firmly. Size tells how often a clone was seen (once, few, many) or the class of an expanded clone, and some rows leave it out.

j_call	v_call	d_call	clone_size	cdr3_aa	cdr3_nt
TRBJ2-1	TRBV5-5	-	few	CASSLGVGEVTYNEQFF	TGTGCCAGCAGCTTGGGGGTCGGGGAGGTCACCTACAATGAGCAGTTCTTC
TRBJ1-5	TRBV3-1	-	-	CASSQDSREGQPQHF	TGTGCCAGCAGCCAAGATTCGAGGGAAGGCCAGCCCCAGCATTTT
TRBJ1-1	TRBV24-1	TRBD1	-	CATSDGTVNTEAFF	TGTGCCACCAGTGACGGGACAGTGAACACTGAAGCTTTCTTT
TRBJ1-2	TRBV7-9	-	-	CASIPSPPETPGYTF	TGTGCCAGCATCCCAAGCCCCCCGGAGACCCCTGGCTACACCTTC
TRBJ2-1	TRBV7-2	TRBD1	many	CASSPGTGYSYNEQFF	TGTGCCAGCAGCCCCGGGACAGGCTACTCCTACAATGAGCAGTTCTTC
TRBJ2-3	TRBV6-8	-	-	CASSDQYF	TGTGCCAGCAGTGATCAGTATTTT
TRBJ1-2	TRBV12-3/TRBV12-4	TRBD1	few	CASSSGTVREYGYTF	TGTGCCAGCAGTTCCGGGACAGTTAGAGAGTATGGCTACACCTTC
TRBJ2-1	TRBV6-5	TRBD2	-	CASTPFDGTSNEQFF	TGTGCCAGCACCCCGTTTGATGGGACTAGCAATGAGCAGTTCTTC
TRBJ2-5	TRBV7-3	TRBD2	many	CASSLYHGGAPETQYF	TGTGCCAGCAGCTTATATCACGGGGGGGCCCCTGAGACCCAGTACTTC
TRBJ1-2	TRBV6-5	-	few	CASSYSGRTLYGYTF	TGTGCCAGCAGTTACTCCGGACGGACCCTCTATGGCTACACCTTC
TRBJ2-7	TRBV9	-	-	CASSAGVAYEQYF	TGTGCCAGCAGCGCAGGGGTAGCCTACGAGCAGTACTTC
TRBJ1-3	TRBV28	-	-	CASSLPKIGSGNTIYF	TGTGCCAGCAGTTTGCCGAAGATCGGCTCTGGAAACACCATATATTTT
TRBJ2-4	TRBV4-3	TRBD2	-	CASSPGLAGSAKNIQYF	TGCGCCAGCAGCCCGGGACTAGCGGGCTCCGCCAAAAACATTCAGTACTTC
TRBJ2-1	TRBV6-1	-	-	CASSEIGRGDYNEQFF	TGTGCCAGCAGTGAGATTGGCAGGGGGGACTACAATGAGCAGTTCTTC
TRBJ2-1	TRBV7-2	TRBD1	few	CASSAQGVSYNEQFF	TGTGCCAGCAGCGCTCAGGGGGTGTCCTACAATGAGCAGTTCTTC
TRBJ1-2	TRBV7-8	-	-	CASSLGRGETGYTF	TGTGCCAGCAGCTTAGGCAGGGGCGAGACTGGCTACACCTTC
TRBJ2-7	TRBV7-9	-	-	CASSLVGGANSYEQYF	TGTGCCAGCAGCTTAGTAGGCGGGGCGAACTCCTACGAGCAGTACTTC
TRBJ1-2	TRBV9	-	-	CASSVAGIGYTF	TGTGCCAGCAGCGTAGCCGGAATTGGCTACACCTTC
TRBJ2-1	TRBV7-6	-	few	CAVDSGISSYNEQFF	TGTGCCGTCGACTCCGGAATTTCCTCCTACAATGAGCAGTTCTTC
TRBJ2-3	TRBV7-9	-	-	CASSLNREGDTQYF	TGTGCCAGCAGCTTAAACAGGGAGGGAGATACGCAGTATTTT
TRBJ1-5	TRBV29-1	TRBD1	-	CSVRTGANQPQHF	TGCAGCGTACGGACAGGGGCGAATCAGCCCCAGCATTTT
TRBJ2-3	TRBV5-4	TRBD1	-	CASSPDPTGGVTDTQYF	TGTGCCAGCAGCCCCGACCCGACAGGGGGCGTCACAGATACGCAGTATTTT
TRBJ2-3	TRBV19	TRBD2	-	CASRRLAGDASTDTQYF	TGTGCCAGTAGACGACTAGCGGGGGACGCTAGCACAGATACGCAGTATTTT
TRBJ2-4	TRBV14	-	few	CASSQDQGRKNIQYF	TGTGCCAGCAGCCAAGATCAGGGACGCAAAAACATTCAGTACTTC
TRBJ1-2	TRBV7-6	-	once	CATIGGGANYGYTF	TGTGCCACGATCGGGGGAGGAGCTAACTATGGCTACACCTTC
TRBJ2-3	TRBV2	TRBD2	-	CASSEWRGGPRGDTQYF	TGTGCCAGCAGTGAATGGCGCGGGGGGCCAAGGGGAGATACGCAGTATTTT
TRBJ2-1	TRBV12-3/TRBV12-4	-	-	CVSRWGSGYNEQFF	TGTGTCAGCAGGTGGGGGTCTGGCTACAATGAGCAGTTCTTC
TRBJ2-7	TRBV12-3/TRBV12-4	-	many	CASSPLVGAYEQYF	TGTGCCAGCAGTCCCCTTGTGGGGGCCTACGAGCAGTACTTC